Listed below are T cell receptor beta chains from one sample, sequenced in a study of response to subunit inactivated influenza vaccine. TCRdb re-called the RT-PCR reads with MiXCR, one entry per CDR3 protein. The data contain 150,000 to 200,000 distinct CDR3 sequences, around 12% of them seen just once; the ten biggest clones take up 29%. A further study also used this sample, focusing on T cells expressing NK-cell markers.

The specimen was CD8+ T cells sorted from PBMCs, collected roughly 12 days after vaccination. The receptors originated from a man in his fifties who received an inactivated influenza vaccine. CDR3s include the opening cysteine and the closing phenylalanine or tryptophan. Each record gives: D gene, J gene, clone size, V gene, CDR3 DNA, CDR3 protein. D genes are given only for firm matches. The size entry is marked missing in some rows and otherwise reads once, few, many or a size class.

.	TRBJ1-5	few	TRBV28	TGTGCCAGCAGTTACGATCAGGGTAGCAATCAGCCCCAGCATTTT	CASSYDQGSNQPQHF
.	TRBJ2-7	.	TRBV29-1	TGCAGCGTTACTACAGCCTACGAGCAGTACTTC	CSVTTAYEQYF
TRBD2	TRBJ2-3	many	TRBV4-2	TGTGCCAGCAGCCTCTCACGCGGGGGGAGCACAGATACGCAGTATTTT	CASSLSRGGSTDTQYF
.	TRBJ2-1	few	TRBV18	TGTGCCAGCTCACCACCGGGCTCCTACAATGAGCAGTTCTTC	CASSPPGSYNEQFF
TRBD2	TRBJ2-1	.	TRBV7-7	TGTGCTAGCAGCATAGGACTAGCGGGGGACGGTGAGCAGTTCTTC	CASSIGLAGDGEQFF
TRBD1	TRBJ1-1	.	TRBV11-3	TGTGCCAGCAGCTTACAACGGACAGGGGACACTGAAGCTTTCTTT	CASSLQRTGDTEAFF
.	TRBJ1-1	few	TRBV30	TGTGCCTGGAGTCTAGAGGAGTGGGGAGCTTTCTTT	CAWSLEEWGAFF
.	TRBJ2-7	.	TRBV27	TGTACCAGCAGTGCGGGGACCGTGGGTAACGAGCAGTACTTC	CTSSAGTVGNEQYF
.	TRBJ1-3	.	TRBV7-9	TGTGCCAGCAGCTTTGTTCCGCAGATCGGGCCTGGAAACACCATATATTTT	CASSFVPQIGPGNTIYF
TRBD1	TRBJ2-7	.	TRBV5-1	TGCGCCAGCAGTCACCCGGGACAGGGATCCTACGAGCAGTACTTC	CASSHPGQGSYEQYF
TRBD2	TRBJ2-5	many	TRBV29-1	TGCAGCGTTGAAGATCAGCGGGAGACCCTCCAAGAGACCCAGTACTTC	CSVEDQRETLQETQYF
.	TRBJ2-7	few	TRBV6-5	TGTGCCAGCAAAGGAGTGGGTAGTCGGCAGTACTTC	CASKGVGSRQYF
.	TRBJ1-1	many	TRBV30	TGTGCCTGGGGGATCGACTTGAACACTGAAGCTTTCTTT	CAWGIDLNTEAFF
TRBD1	TRBJ2-3	few	TRBV6-2/TRBV6-3	TGTGCCAGCAGGGACAGGGGGGGCGAAGATACGCAGTATTTT	CASRDRGGEDTQYF
.	TRBJ2-7	.	TRBV4-2	TGTGCCAGCAGCCAAGAGTACAGTTACTACGAGCAGTACTTC	CASSQEYSYYEQYF
.	TRBJ2-4	.	TRBV12-3/TRBV12-4	TGTGCCAGCAGCCCCTTGCTCGGACCGATCGGGGCCAAAAACATTCAGTACTTC	CASSPLLGPIGAKNIQYF
.	TRBJ2-7	few	TRBV21-1	TGTGCCAGCAGCAAGAAAAGGCCCAGGACTAGCGGGAGGAGGAGATGCTCCGAGCAGTACTTC	CASSKKRPRTSGRRRCSEQYF
.	TRBJ2-5	medium-sized	TRBV11-2	TGTGCCAGCAGCTTAGGAGAGACCCAGTACTTC	CASSLGETQYF
TRBD1	TRBJ2-2	.	TRBV2	TGTGCCAGCAGCAAGACAGGGTATGGCGGCGGGGAGCTGTTTTTT	CASSKTGYGGGELFF
TRBD2	TRBJ2-7	few	TRBV7-9	TGTGCCGGCAGCTTAGGAATAGCGGGAGAGAAACCCGAGCAGTACTTC	CAGSLGIAGEKPEQYF
.	TRBJ2-1	.	TRBV5-5	TGTGCCAGCAGCCCCCCAGCAGGTAATGAGCAGTTCTTC	CASSPPAGNEQFF
TRBD2	TRBJ2-1	many	TRBV27	TGTGCCAGCAGTTTAGGTGGGACTAGCGGGAGTTCCGGGGAGTTCTTC	CASSLGGTSGSSGEFF